This TCR beta chain was sequenced in a study of monozygotic twins with inflammatory bowel disease. Study conclusions and caveats: Since immunosuppressive treatments differed, patient repertoires may have gained added variability.

A note on this clonotype: The antigen remains undetermined.

CDR3 length: 16 amino acids. The germline V gene encodes CDR1 SGHTA and CDR2 FQGNSA. Blood samples measuring 2.5 ml were taken per donor. Total RNA input per TCR library was 3,000 to 4,500 ng. For each CDR3 protein, TCRdb gives one entry from its re-call of the 5' RACE reads, without DNA. This sample's clone table lists approximately 400,000 distinct CDR3 sequences. Sequencing was performed on blood. V is TRBV7-2 and J is TRBJ2-1; the TRBD1 assignment by TCRdb is unverifiable without DNA. This TCR derives from a human donor with ulcerative colitis or Crohn's disease, or a healthy co-twin of an affected twin (not recorded which). The CDR3 region is CASSLVGGVSYNEQFF.